This record concerns one T cell receptor (beta chain) sequence. The data derive from a study of control samples from healthy donors and cancer patients. The assay was immunoSEQ multiplex PCR, and TCRdb's table has in-frame clones only and misses some. This sample has some 130,000 clones, with just under 95% found just once. V lost 7 bases and J lost 10, with 16 bases in between. This CDR3 has 11 residues. In germline, CDR1 is GTSNPN, CDR2 SVGIG (reference sequence). The sample was blood. This sequence was found in a young man in good health. The rearrangement links TRBV30 to TRBJ1-2, with a possible D match to TRBD1 (5 bases). As DNA, the CDR3 is TGTGCCTACGGGGCAGAACCTGCCTACACCTTC. Its protein is CAYGAEPAYTF.